These 27 T cell receptor beta chains were sequenced from one sample in a study of response to subunit inactivated influenza vaccine. TCRdb passed the RT-PCR reads through MiXCR, listing each CDR3 protein once. The table has a few hundred thousand distinct CDR3 sequences, about 15% seen once. Sequencing used PBMCs from blood, obtained roughly 13 days after vaccination. Source of these receptors: a man aged 50 or older who received an inactivated influenza vaccine.

The chain is built from TRBV29-1 and TRBJ2-6, with unresolved D. V shed 0 bases and J shed 4 bases, with 7 bases lying between them. Germline assignment: CDR1 SQVTM and CDR2 ANQGSEA. The CDR3 has 14 residues. This CDR3 reads CSVEDQRGANVLTF. For the CDR3, the DNA is TGCAGCGTTGAAGATCAGAGGGGGGCCAACGTCCTGACTTTC.

This clonotype was found a few times. The chain uses TRBV20-1 and TRBJ2-5; 8 bases agree with TRBD2. This CDR3 contains 16 residues. Germline-derived CDR1 and CDR2 are DFQATT and SNEGSKA (reference sequence). J lost 0 bases, V lost 3 bases, and 9 bases had no gene match. The DNA of the CDR3 is TGCAGTGCTAGGGCCGGGGGGGGAGGCCACCAAGAGACCCAGTACTTC. It encodes CSARAGGGGHQETQYF.

This clonotype was seen only a few times. This sequence joins TRBV6-5 and TRBJ2-3, with a weak D call TRBD2 (5 bases). V lost 4 bases to trimming and J lost 8 bases, with 19 bases between them. Germline V lookup: CDR1 MNHEY, CDR2 SVGAGI. The CDR3 contains 15 residues. CDR3 residues: CASSSLTTGVGTQYF. CDR3 coding DNA: TGTGCCAGCAGTTCCCTGACTACCGGGGTCGGTACGCAGTATTTT.

In this sample, this clonotype turned up a few times. This sequence joins TRBV19 and TRBJ2-7, with 7 bases that match TRBD1. The CDR3 has 14 amino acids. V lost 5 bases and J lost 4; bases outside the gene matches: 8. Germline V CDR1 and CDR2: LNHDA, SQIVND (reference sequence). CDR3 DNA: TGTGCCAGTAGTTCCCCCGGGACAGAATACGAGCAGTACTTC. It codes for CASSSPGTEYEQYF.

This chain connects TRBV6-1 to TRBJ2-2; perhaps D is TRBD1 or TRBD2 (5 bases each). Deletions cut 3 bases from V and 0 bases from J, with 20 bases between. CDR1 is MNHNS, CDR2 SASEGT, per germline. The CDR3 is 19 amino acids. The DNA of the CDR3 is TGTGCCAGCAGTGATTACAAAGGGACCCCCCTCGCGAACACCGGGGAGCTGTTTTTT. Residues: CASSDYKGTPLANTGELFF.

The V and J genes are TRBV5-1 and TRBJ2-1, with TRBD1 identical over 9 bases. CDR3 length: 16 amino acids. Germline values: CDR1 SGHRS, CDR2 YFSETQ. Trimming removed 0 bases from V and 7 bases from J; junction bases left unmatched: 8. CDR3 protein: CASSLEGQGSWNEQFF. CDR3 bases: TGCGCCAGCAGCTTGGAGGGACAGGGTAGTTGGAATGAGCAGTTCTTC. Full variable domain (outside the CDR3, taken from reference TRBV5-1 and TRBJ2-1): KAGVTQTPRYLIKTRGQQVTLSCSPISGHRSVSWYQQTPGQGLQFLFEYFSETQRNKGNFPGRFSGRQFSNSRSEMNVSTLELGDSALYLCASSLEGQGSWNEQFFGPGTRLTVL.

This clonotype was seen a few times. The chain is built from TRBV20-1 and TRBJ2-1; no definite D call. In germline, CDR1 is DFQATT, CDR2 SNEGSKA (reference sequence). The CDR3 extends over 14 amino acids. Trimming took 3 bases from V and 0 from J, leaving 9 bases between them. In DNA, the CDR3 is TGCAGTGCTAGTCTCATCTCCTCCTACAATGAGCAGTTCTTC. This translates into CSASLISSYNEQFF.

The chain links TRBV5-1 to TRBJ2-7; maybe TRBD2 (5 bases). The CDR3 is 14 residues long. Germline V gives CDR1 SGHRS, CDR2 YFSETQ. Deletions cut 1 base from V and 2 bases from J, with 10 bases between. DNA for the CDR3: TGCGCCAGCAGCTTGACAGAGCGGACCTACGAGCAGTACTTC. Translated, it gives CASSLTERTYEQYF.

CDR3 sequence (DNA): TGTGCCAGCAGCAGTAGGACCGGGACAGTCTACAATGAGCAGTTCTTC. Translating it yields CASSSRTGTVYNEQFF. The chain links TRBV6-2 or TRBV6-3 to TRBJ2-1, with 7 bases matching TRBD1. CDR1 is MNHEY, CDR2 SVGEGT, per germline. The CDR3 has 16 residues. With 6 bases clipped from V and 3 bases from J, the junction kept 11 bases outside the gene matches.

This chain joins TRBV6-6 and TRBJ1-2; D is unclear. Looked up from germline, CDR1 is MNHNY and CDR2 is SVGAGI (reference sequence). Trimming took off 5 bases at V and 5 bases at J, with 12 bases between the two ends. The CDR3 is made up of 13 amino acids. Here the CDR3 reads CASSQQDWYGYTF. In DNA form, the CDR3 reads TGTGCCAGCAGTCAGCAGGATTGGTATGGCTACACCTTC.

This sequence joins TRBV21-1 and TRBJ2-1; the table's D call TRBD1 went unverified against the DNA. TRBV21-1 is tagged as a pseudogene. This CDR3 is built from 15 residues. The CDR3 DNA sequence: TGTGCCAGCAGCACGGACAGGGGAAATTTGAATGAGCAGTTCTTC. Translated, it gives CASSTDRGNLNEQFF.

This clonotype came up many times. This chain connects TRBV10-3 to TRBJ2-4; a weak D match, TRBD2 (6 bases). This CDR3 has 15 residues. The V end lost 4 bases, the J end lost 2 bases, and 12 bases lay between the germline ends. Germline V gene lookup returns CDR1 ENHRY and CDR2 SYGVKD. CDR3 bases: TGTGCCATCAGTGGGGGGGAATGGACCAAAAACATTCAGTACTTC. Its protein is CAISGGEWTKNIQYF.

The chain employs TRBV24-1 and TRBJ2-1; 8 bases line up with TRBD1. Germline V lookup: CDR1 KGHDR, CDR2 SFDVKD. The J segment lost 8 bases and the V segment lost 5 bases, leaving 4 bases of the junction unmatched. This CDR3 spans 13 amino acids. The CDR3 loop reads CATSAPDRDEQFF. As DNA, the CDR3 is TGTGCCACCAGTGCCCCGGACAGGGATGAGCAGTTCTTC.

This clonotype occurred a few times. The rearrangement joins TRBV20-1 to TRBJ1-1; D perhaps matches TRBD1 (5 bases). The V end lost 3 bases, the J end lost 7 bases, and 12 bases lay between the germline ends. In germline, CDR1 is DFQATT, CDR2 SNEGSKA (reference sequence). This CDR3 region has 12 residues. The CDR3 DNA sequence: TGCAGTGCTAGTGATCCAGGGATTGAAGCTTTCTTT. Its protein product is CSASDPGIEAFF.

This sequence joins TRBV7-2 and TRBJ1-6; D is unclear. V was clipped by 6 bases and J by 0 bases, with 12 bases between them. The CDR3 spans 16 residues. In germline, CDR1 is SGHTA, CDR2 FQGNSA. The CDR3 is CASRRGDRSYNSPLHF. The CDR3 DNA reads as TGTGCCAGCAGACGTGGGGATCGCTCCTATAATTCACCCCTCCACTTT. The entire variable domain, with the rest obtained from reference TRBV7-2 and TRBJ1-6, is as follows: GAGVSQSPSNKVTEKGKDVELRCDPISGHTALYWYRQSLGQGLEFLIYFQGNSAPDKSGLPSDRFSAERTGGSVSTLTIQRTQQEDSAVYLCASRRGDRSYNSPLHFGNGTRLTVT.

V is TRBV7-2 and J is TRBJ2-7, with D possibly being TRBD1 or TRBD2 (5 bases each). This CDR3 comprises 14 residues. Germline V gene lookup returns CDR1 SGHTA and CDR2 FQGNSA. V was cut by 4 bases and J by 3 bases, with 13 bases left in between. The chain's CDR3 is CASSSTRDRYEQYF. CDR3 nucleotides: TGTGCCAGCAGCTCGACCCGGGACCGCTACGAGCAGTACTTC.

This chain joins TRBV11-2 and TRBJ1-3, with a weak D call TRBD1 (6 bases). This CDR3 contains 16 residues. The germline V gene encodes CDR1 SGHAT and CDR2 FQNNGV. V was shortened by 3 bases and J by 0 bases, with 12 bases between the two germline ends. DNA for the CDR3: TGTGCCAGCAGCTTCAATGGGGGCCTCTCTGGAAACACCATATATTTT. It codes for CASSFNGGLSGNTIYF.

V and J are TRBV5-1 and TRBJ2-5; D unresolved. The germline V gene has CDR1 SGHRS and CDR2 YFSETQ. V lost 1 base and J 5 bases, leaving 15 bases between the germline ends. The CDR3 extends over 15 amino acids. CDR3 DNA: TGCGCCAGCAGCTTGTATGGGGAAGTCTGGGAGACCCAGTACTTC. It codes for CASSLYGEVWETQYF.

This clonotype was observed a handful of times. CDR3 DNA: TGCGCCAGCAGCTTGGAAGGAAACACCATATATTTT. Its protein product is CASSLEGNTIYF. The V call is TRBV5-1, the J call TRBJ1-3; D is uncertain. The CDR3 loop spans 12 amino acids. V gave up 0 bases and J gave up 4 bases, with 2 bases separating them. Looked up from germline, CDR1 is SGHRS and CDR2 is YFSETQ.

This rearrangement joins TRBV20-1 to TRBJ2-1; D possibly corresponds to TRBD1 (6 bases). Germline V gene data show CDR1 as DFQATT and CDR2 as SNEGSKA (reference sequence). The V and J ends lost 1 base and 2 bases respectively, with 9 bases between them. The CDR3 has 14 residues. CDR3 in DNA: TGCAGTGCTAGAGGGGGACAACCCTACAATGAGCAGTTCTTC. Amino acids: CSARGGQPYNEQFF.

The V gene is TRBV12-3 or TRBV12-4, the J gene TRBJ1-1; a possible D gene is TRBD1 (6 bases). This CDR3 has 14 amino acids. V was cut by 8 bases and J by 0 bases, with 13 bases left in between. The chain's CDR3 is CASDQTGLNTEAFF. The DNA for the CDR3 is TGTGCCAGCGACCAGACAGGACTGAACACTGAAGCTTTCTTT.

This clonotype showed up many times. This sequence joins TRBV5-1 and TRBJ2-3; D is perhaps TRBD2 (5 bases). Germline assignment: CDR1 SGHRS and CDR2 YFSETQ. Trimming took 2 bases from V and 6 from J, leaving 13 bases between them. The CDR3 is made up of 14 amino acids. CDR3 residues: CASSFGLPMDTQYF. CDR3 DNA sequence: TGCGCCAGCAGCTTTGGACTGCCTATGGATACGCAGTATTTT.

V is TRBV13 and J is TRBJ1-2, with 7 nucleotides matching TRBD1. Germline trimming cut 4 bases from V and 1 base from J; bases unmatched to any gene: 12. This CDR3 contains 17 residues. Germline lookup yields CDR1 PRHDT and CDR2 FYEKMQ (reference sequence). The CDR3 DNA sequence: TGTGCCAGCAGCTGGGGTCGAGGCCAGGGGGGTAACTATGGCTACACCTTC. It translates to CASSWGRGQGGNYGYTF.

This clonotype was seen a few times. The rearrangement uses TRBV15 and TRBJ1-1; D unresolved. Germline lookup yields CDR1 LNHNV and CDR2 YYDKDF (reference sequence). Trimming left V 1 base short and J 0 bases short, with 6 bases between. The CDR3 runs 14 residues. CDR3 coding DNA: TGTGCCACCAGCAGAGGCAACATGAACACTGAAGCTTTCTTT. Translation gives CATSRGNMNTEAFF.

The rearrangement joins TRBV29-1 to TRBJ2-1; maybe TRBD1 (6 bases). CDR1 and CDR2 (germline): SQVTM, ANQGSEA. The V gene lost 5 bases and the J gene lost 6 bases, with 14 bases spanning the gap. CDR3 size: 13 residues. This chain's CDR3 is CSVKQGRVNEQFF. For the CDR3, the DNA is TGCAGCGTTAAACAGGGTAGGGTCAATGAGCAGTTCTTC.

The chain carries TRBV3-1 and TRBJ2-1; 8 bases agree with TRBD2. CDR1 is LGHDT, CDR2 YNNKEL, per germline (reference sequence). This CDR3 contains 14 residues. The V segment lost 1 base and the J segment 6 bases; nucleotides outside the gene matches: 2. In DNA form, the CDR3 reads TGTGCCAGCAGCCAAGGCGGGGGGAGCAATGAGCAGTTCTTC. The encoded protein is CASSQGGGSNEQFF.

This clonotype was recorded at least ten times. V usage is TRBV29-1 and J usage is TRBJ2-7; 9 bases map to TRBD2. J gave up 2 bases and V 7 bases, and 12 bases lay outside the gene matches. The germline gives CDR1 SQVTM, CDR2 ANQGSEA. The CDR3 is made up of 15 amino acids. The CDR3 DNA reads TGCAGCGCCGCAGGAGGGACTAGCAGCCCCTACGAGCAGTACTTC. Its translation is CSAAGGTSSPYEQYF.